The sequence of this TCR beta chain was determined in a study of neurological immune-mediated disorders. cDNA was made by 5'RACE with 10-nucleotide random UMIs. MiXCR was run by TCRdb on the 5' RACE reads, yielding one entry per CDR3 protein. The sample yields tens of thousands of distinct CDR3 sequences, about 13% seen once. Time point described: longitudinal time-point 1 (baseline). The CDR3 is 15 residues long. From germline, CDR1 is SGHAT and CDR2 FQDESV (reference sequence). The V end lost 6 bases, the J end lost 6 bases, and 17 bases lay between the germline ends. V gene TRBV11-1 combines with J gene TRBJ2-2; D might be TRBD2 (5 bases). Sequences were obtained from PBMCs. The clonotype originates from a female donor with HTLV-1-associated myelopathy (HAM/TSP). In nucleotides, the CDR3 is TGTGCCAGCAGTCCACGGACTCTGTCCGCCGGGGAGCTGTTTTTT. As protein: CASSPRTLSAGELFF. Combining the CDR3 with reference TRBV11-1 and TRBJ2-2 gives the whole variable domain EAEVAQSPRYKITEKSQAVAFWCDPISGHATLYWYRQILGQGPELLVQFQDESVVDDSQLPKDRFSAERLKGVDSTLKIQPAELGDSAMYLCASSPRTLSAGELFFGEGSRLTVL.